A single sample gave rise to the 8 T cell receptor beta chains below, sequenced in a study of T cell responses to AZD1222 COVID-19 vaccine. Produced via immunoSEQ multiplex PCR; TCRdb's table is partial and in-frame only. This sample carries tens of thousands of clones, around 90% of them seen once, and the ten largest clones take 4% to 5%. Sequencing was performed on peripheral blood, taken 28 days after the second AZD1222 dose. Every receptor here comes from an adult who received the AZD1222 COVID-19 vaccine.

The chain employs TRBV5-6 and TRBJ1-3; possibly TRBD1 for D (5 bases). Trimming pared 2 bases from V and 1 base from J, leaving 10 bases between. CDR1 SGHDT and CDR2 YYEEEE come from the germline V gene. The CDR3 contains 15 residues. In DNA, the CDR3 is TGTGCCAGCAGCTTTGGCAGGGCTTCTGGAAACACCATATATTTT. Protein: CASSFGRASGNTIYF.

The J gene is TRBJ1-3, the V gene TRBV5-1; maybe TRBD1 (6 bases). Germline V gene data show CDR1 as SGHRS and CDR2 as YFSETQ. This CDR3 comprises 14 residues. Trimming took off 4 bases at V and 1 base at J, with 9 bases between the two ends. The CDR3 loop is CASSPGQSGNTIYF. The CDR3, as DNA: TGCGCCAGCAGCCCCGGACAGTCTGGAAACACCATATATTTT.

The chain carries TRBV12-3 or TRBV12-4 and TRBJ1-1; possibly TRBD1 for D (5 bases). The CDR3 totals 12 residues. V lost 7 bases, J lost 7 bases, and 13 bases lay in between. CDR3 nucleotide sequence: TGTGCCAGCACCGTCGGACACAGTGAAGCTTTCTTT. As protein: CASTVGHSEAFF.

In DNA form, the CDR3 reads TGTGCCAGCAGCTACACCCGGGGAGGGACAGAAGAGACCCAGTACTTC. Amino acid sequence: CASSYTRGGTEETQYF. The rearrangement links TRBV6-5 to TRBJ2-5, with D perhaps being TRBD1 or TRBD2 (7 bases each). V lost 6 bases and J lost 3, with 20 bases in between. The CDR3 is 16 amino acids. The germline V gene has CDR1 MNHEY and CDR2 SVGAGI.

The chain joins TRBV27 to TRBJ2-7; 9 bases line up with TRBD1. CDR3 length: 15 amino acids. V lost 4 bases and J lost 4; bases outside the gene matches: 8. Germline-derived CDR1 and CDR2 are MNHEY and SMNVEV (reference sequence). CDR3 sequence reads: CASSSSGTGKYEQYF. Here the CDR3 DNA reads TGTGCCAGCAGTTCCTCCGGGACAGGGAAGTACGAGCAGTACTTC.

This clone came up a few times. This sequence joins TRBV10-1 and TRBJ1-1; D is unclear. V lost 0 bases, J lost 1 base, and 9 bases lay in between. The CDR3 is made up of 15 amino acids. Germline CDR1 reads WNHNN; CDR2 reads SYGVQD (reference sequence). The CDR3 DNA sequence: TGCGCCAGCAGTGAGTCCGGACGGTCGAACACTGAAGCTTTCTTT. Translation: CASSESGRSNTEAFF.

V gene TRBV7-7 combines with J gene TRBJ2-1, with TRBD2 identical over 9 bases. This CDR3 has 15 residues. The germline V gene has CDR1 SSHAT and CDR2 FNYEAQ (reference sequence). The V gene end was trimmed by 1 base and the J gene end by 9 bases; junction bases not matched to a gene: 7. The CDR3 nucleotides read TGTGCCAGCAGCTTAGGAGCTAGCGGGGTTGGTGAGCAGTTCTTC. Translated: CASSLGASGVGEQFF. The variable domain in full, completed from reference TRBV7-7 and TRBJ2-1, reads GAGVSQSPRYKVTKRGQDVTLRCDPISSHATLYWYQQALGQGPEFLTYFNYEAQPDKSGLPSDRFSAERPEGSISTLTIQRTEQRDSAMYRCASSLGASGVGEQFFGPGTRLTVL.

The chain's CDR3 is CASSQGNYGYTF. As DNA, the CDR3 is TGTGCCAGCAGCCAGGGGAACTATGGCTACACCTTC. The genes are TRBV3-1 (or the pseudogene TRBV3-2) and TRBJ1-2; D uncertain. Between the trimmed V and J ends, which lost 3 bases and 2 bases, there was a span of 4 bases. CDR3 size: 12 residues. Germline assignment: CDR1 LGHDT and CDR2 YNNKEL (reference sequence).